These 31 T cell receptor beta chains share one sample of origin, sequenced in a study of blood T cells in healthy people across ages. A second roughly 6 to 11 cycle PCR used barcoded and J-beta primers. TCRdb analysed the 5' RACE reads with MiXCR anew, one entry per CDR3 protein. The sample carries roughly 730,000 distinct CDR3 sequences, more than 55% recorded once. The sequenced material came from blood. The receptors come from a middle-aged man in good health.

Turning to this clonotype: A read error may produce the germline difference seen at one junction end. The chain couples TRBV6-2 or TRBV6-3 to TRBJ2-5, with D perhaps TRBD1 (6 bases). The germline V gene has CDR1 MNHEY and CDR2 SVGEGT. The CDR3 spans 15 residues. In nucleotides, the CDR3 is TGTGCCAGCAGCCGGACAGTAAGCCTCCAAGAGGCCCAGTACTTC. This translates into CASSRTVSLQEAQYF.

This clonotype was detected a few times. Possible read error: a much larger clone is one base away. The chain links TRBV5-1 to TRBJ2-7; D may be TRBD2 (6 bases). Germline V gene lookup returns CDR1 SGHRS and CDR2 YFSETQ. CDR3 length: 16 residues. V lost 4 bases and J lost 7, with 24 bases in between. CDR3 sequence: CASSPEMGGRSDEQYF. Written as DNA, the CDR3 is TGCGCCAGCAGCCCGGAGATGGGGGGTAGATCGGATGAGCAGTACTTC.

The chain joins TRBV11-2 to TRBJ2-6; D call uncertain. V was cut by 6 bases and J by 0 bases, with 12 bases left in between. The CDR3 totals 16 residues. Germline assignment: CDR1 SGHAT and CDR2 FQNNGV. In DNA form, the CDR3 reads TGTGCCAGCAGATCCCCGCGGAGCTCTGGGGCCAACGTCCTGACTTTC. As protein: CASRSPRSSGANVLTF.

The rearrangement links TRBV4-1 to TRBJ1-2; D possibly corresponds to TRBD1 (5 bases). Trimming left V 3 bases short and J 7 bases short, with 15 bases between. The germline CDR1 and CDR2 sequences are MGHRA and YSYEKL. CDR3 length: 14 residues. The CDR3 sequence: CASSHPDREVGYTF. The CDR3 bases are TGCGCCAGCAGCCATCCCGACAGAGAGGTTGGCTACACCTTC.

V usage is TRBV20-1 and J usage is TRBJ2-5; D possibly corresponds to TRBD1 (6 bases). The CDR3 length is 19 residues. Trimming shortened V by 1 base and J by 0 bases, and 24 bases separated the two germline ends. The germline V gene encodes CDR1 DFQATT and CDR2 SNEGSKA (reference sequence). The CDR3 DNA follows: TGCAGTGCTAGAGTAGACAGGAGGTCTGTACCCAGTTACCAAGAGACCCAGTACTTC. This translates into CSARVDRRSVPSYQETQYF.

The chain combines TRBV4-2 with TRBJ2-1; possibly TRBD2 for D (5 bases). CDR3 length: 13 residues. Germline loops: CDR1 LGHNA, CDR2 YNFKEQ. V lost 6 bases and J lost 6, with 12 bases in between. The CDR3 sequence is CASSTDSRNEQFF. CDR3 coding DNA: TGTGCCAGCAGTACGGACTCCCGCAATGAGCAGTTCTTC.

V and J are TRBV27 and TRBJ2-1, with D hard to call. This CDR3 has 12 amino acids. V lost 5 bases and J lost 10, with 12 bases in between. The germline CDR1 and CDR2 sequences are MNHEY and SMNVEV (reference sequence). DNA for the CDR3: TGTGCCAGCAGTCATACCGGTGACGAGCAGTTCTTC. This sequence encodes CASSHTGDEQFF.

This clonotype was recorded once. DNA of the CDR3: TGTGCCAGCAGCTTAGTACTGCGGGAGAACTCCTACAATGAGCAGTTCTTC. Translation: CASSLVLRENSYNEQFF. This rearrangement joins TRBV7-8 to TRBJ2-1, with 7 nucleotides matching TRBD2. This CDR3 has 17 amino acids. Germline CDR1 SGHVS, CDR2 FQNEAQ. Trimming took 1 base from V and 0 from J; bases not matched to a gene: 6.

In this sample, this clonotype turned up a few times. J is TRBJ2-5 and V is TRBV7-9; D uncertain. The V end lost 5 bases, the J end lost 0 bases, and 13 bases lay between the germline ends. This CDR3 is built from 15 residues. Germline loops: CDR1 SEHNR, CDR2 FQNEAQ (reference sequence). CDR3 loop: CASSVPAAYQETQYF. The CDR3 DNA is TGTGCCAGCAGCGTCCCGGCAGCGTACCAAGAGACCCAGTACTTC.

This chain links TRBV24-1 with TRBJ2-5, with TRBD2 matching over 7 bases. V lost 3 bases, J lost 1 base, and 7 bases stayed unmatched. The length of the CDR3 is 16 residues. Germline V lookup: CDR1 KGHDR, CDR2 SFDVKD. The CDR3 DNA is TGTGCCACCAGTGATGCCGCGGGCGGGGGCCAAGAGACCCAGTACTTC. Amino acids: CATSDAAGGGQETQYF.

This chain links TRBV2 with TRBJ1-2; D not certain. Germline assignment: CDR1 SNHLY and CDR2 FYNNEI. The CDR3 is 11 amino acids. With 4 bases removed from V and 8 bases from J, the gap between germline ends came to 8 bases. The CDR3 reads CASSAGVGYTF. CDR3 coding DNA: TGTGCCAGCAGTGCCGGGGTCGGCTACACCTTC.

This chain connects TRBV20-1 to TRBJ2-2, with 10 nucleotides matching TRBD1. CDR1 is DFQATT and CDR2 is SNEGSKA in the germline V gene (reference sequence). V lost 6 bases and J lost 5; bases outside the gene matches: 6. The CDR3 is made up of 14 amino acids. The CDR3 sequence: CSAAGQGLTGELFF. The CDR3 DNA is TGCAGTGCCGCGGGACAGGGGTTGACCGGGGAGCTGTTTTTT.

The J gene is TRBJ2-1, the V gene TRBV20-1; 14 bases agree with TRBD2. Germline V gene lookup returns CDR1 DFQATT and CDR2 SNEGSKA (reference sequence). V was clipped by 7 bases and J by 9 bases; unmatched bases: 5. This CDR3 contains 13 residues. In nucleotides, the CDR3 is TGCAGTGGACTAGCGGGGGGGCTTGGTGAGCAGTTCTTC. It is translated as CSGLAGGLGEQFF.

This rearrangement joins TRBV2 to TRBJ1-4, with 10 bases lining up with TRBD1. Germline V CDR1 and CDR2: SNHLY, FYNNEI. The CDR3 totals 14 residues. Trimming removed 5 bases from V and 7 bases from J; junction bases left unmatched: 4. This CDR3 is CASSPRDRGEKLFF. Here the CDR3 DNA reads TGTGCCAGCAGTCCCCGGGACAGGGGTGAAAAACTGTTTTTT.

The chain couples TRBV25-1 to TRBJ2-1; D might be TRBD1 (6 bases). Germline-derived CDR1 and CDR2 are MGHDK and SYGVNS. This CDR3 spans 13 amino acids. V gave up 5 bases and J gave up 7 bases, with 12 bases separating them. The CDR3 reads CASSLRGPNEQFF. The DNA of the CDR3 is TGTGCCAGCAGTCTCAGGGGTCCGAATGAGCAGTTCTTC.

This rearrangement joins TRBV12-3 or TRBV12-4 to TRBJ2-2, with D maybe TRBD2 (6 bases). The CDR3 spans 17 residues. The V end was cut by 6 bases, the J end by 0 bases, with 17 bases between. The CDR3 DNA reads TGTGCCAGCAGCCTCCTTTTGGGGGGTTCGAACACCGGGGAGCTGTTTTTT. Its translation is CASSLLLGGSNTGELFF.

The chain joins TRBV9 to TRBJ1-2; 7 nucleotides match TRBD1. The V and J ends lost 4 bases and 7 bases, in that order; junction bases with no gene match: 4. CDR1 is SGDLS, CDR2 YYNGEE, per germline. This CDR3 has 12 amino acids. The CDR3 region is CASSSQGCGYTF. The CDR3, as DNA: TGTGCCAGCAGCTCACAGGGGTGTGGCTACACCTTC.

The rearrangement links TRBV28 to TRBJ2-7; D not resolved. Trimming left V 2 bases short and J 9 bases short, with 17 bases between. CDR1 MDHEN and CDR2 SYDVKM come from the germline V gene. The CDR3 covers 14 residues. The chain's CDR3 is CASSLTNQPRGQYF. The CDR3 region has the DNA TGTGCCAGCAGTTTAACCAATCAACCGCGCGGGCAGTACTTC.

The rearrangement links TRBV6-6 to TRBJ2-7; a possible D gene is TRBD1 (6 bases). Germline loops: CDR1 MNHNY, CDR2 SVGAGI (reference sequence). The V end was cut by 2 bases, the J end by 0 bases, with 17 bases between. The length of the CDR3 is 17 residues. The CDR3 region is CASSYGVYRESSYEQYF. In DNA form, the CDR3 reads TGTGCCAGCAGTTACGGTGTGTACAGGGAGAGCTCCTACGAGCAGTACTTC.

The genes are TRBV25-1 and TRBJ1-6; weak D call: TRBD1 (5 bases). Per the germline V gene, CDR1 is MGHDK and CDR2 is SYGVNS. V was pared by 2 bases and J by 2 bases, with 7 bases between. The CDR3 has 15 amino acids. DNA of the CDR3: TGTGCCAGCAGTGAAACAGGAGCCTATAATTCACCCCTCCACTTT. Its protein product is CASSETGAYNSPLHF. The entire variable domain, with the rest obtained from reference TRBV25-1 and TRBJ1-6, is as follows: EADIYQTPRYLVIGTGKKITLECSQTMGHDKMYWYQQDPGMELHLIHYSYGVNSTEKGDLSSESTVSRIRTEHFPLTLESARPSHTSQYLCASSETGAYNSPLHFGNGTRLTVT.

The CDR3 DNA reads TGCAGTGCGCCTAGGGAGTCTTTTAATGAGCAGTTCTTC. It codes for CSAPRESFNEQFF. The gene calls are TRBV20-1 and TRBJ2-1, with D perhaps matching TRBD2 (5 bases). This CDR3 spans 13 amino acids. Germline V gene sequence: CDR1 DFQATT, CDR2 SNEGSKA (reference sequence). Deletions cut 6 bases from V and 7 bases from J, with 16 bases between.

This clonotype was seen a few times. This chain uses TRBV9 with TRBJ2-5, with D perhaps matching TRBD2 (5 bases). Germline V CDR1 and CDR2: SGDLS, YYNGEE. The CDR3 sequence is 13 residues long. V lost 4 bases and J 4 bases, leaving 11 bases between the germline ends. CDR3 residues: CASSSGLLETQYF. The CDR3 nucleotides read TGTGCCAGCAGCTCTGGACTTCTAGAGACCCAGTACTTC.

The V call is TRBV7-2, the J call TRBJ2-6; a possible D gene is TRBD1 (6 bases). The CDR3 covers 16 residues. The V and J ends lost 2 bases and 0 bases respectively, with 8 bases between them. Germline CDR1 is SGHTA and CDR2 is FQGNSA. The CDR3 DNA sequence: TGTGCCAGCAGCTTAAAGACAGGCTCTGGGGCCAACGTCCTGACTTTC. Translated: CASSLKTGSGANVLTF.

This clonotype was seen more than once but under ten times. The chain employs TRBV10-3 and TRBJ1-1, with 7 bases aligning to TRBD1. CDR3 size: 14 residues. J lost 2 bases, V lost 2 bases, and 2 bases had no gene match. Germline values: CDR1 ENHRY, CDR2 SYGVKD. In nucleotides, the CDR3 is TGTGCCATCAGTGAGGGGACAGTTAACACTGAAGCTTTCTTT. It encodes CAISEGTVNTEAFF.

Only one count was recorded for this clonotype. This sequence joins TRBV10-3 and TRBJ1-1, with D unresolved. CDR3 length equals 13 residues. In germline, CDR1 is ENHRY, CDR2 SYGVKD. With 10 bases removed from V and 1 base from J, the gap between germline ends came to 13 bases. The CDR3 spells CATRRGENTEAFF. In nucleotides, the CDR3 is TGTGCCACGCGGCGGGGAGAGAACACTGAAGCTTTCTTT.

The chain employs TRBV7-2 and TRBJ2-4, with D perhaps TRBD1 or TRBD2 (5 bases each). The CDR3 runs 14 residues. V was clipped by 5 bases and J by 3 bases, with 11 bases between them. From germline, CDR1 is SGHTA and CDR2 FQGNSA. The CDR3 loop is CASSSRDGKNIQYF. The CDR3, as DNA: TGTGCCAGCAGCAGCCGGGACGGCAAAAACATTCAGTACTTC.

The chain has TRBV30 and TRBJ1-1; D call uncertain. The germline V gene encodes CDR1 GTSNPN and CDR2 SVGIG (reference sequence). Trimming removed 0 bases from V and 3 bases from J, with 5 bases in between. The CDR3 sequence is 12 residues long. The CDR3 here is CAWSVVDTEAFF. The CDR3 DNA reads TGTGCCTGGAGTGTAGTAGACACTGAAGCTTTCTTT.

The chain couples TRBV27 to TRBJ2-7; D not certain. Trimming shortened V by 4 bases and J by 3 bases, and 10 bases separated the two germline ends. The CDR3 contains 13 residues. The germline gives CDR1 MNHEY, CDR2 SMNVEV (reference sequence). The CDR3 coding sequence is TGTGCCAGCAGTTGCGGCTCGAACTACGAGCAGTACTTC. Amino acid sequence: CASSCGSNYEQYF.

The chain employs TRBV20-1 and TRBJ1-1; a weak D match, TRBD1 (5 bases). This CDR3 region has 15 residues. V lost 3 bases and J 2 bases, leaving 16 bases between the germline ends. The germline V gene encodes CDR1 DFQATT and CDR2 SNEGSKA (reference sequence). DNA of the CDR3: TGCAGTGCTAGCTCTGGAGAAGGGACCAACACTGAAGCTTTCTTT. Translating gives CSASSGEGTNTEAFF.

V gene TRBV20-1 combines with J gene TRBJ1-6; no firm D call. Germline V gene sequence: CDR1 DFQATT, CDR2 SNEGSKA (reference sequence). CDR3 size: 15 residues. V was pared by 5 bases and J by 7 bases, with 18 bases between. CDR3 coding DNA: TGCAGTGCTCCCCCAACACCGGGTGAAAATTCACCCCTCCACTTT. This encodes CSAPPTPGENSPLHF.

The chain employs TRBV2 and TRBJ2-7; perhaps TRBD1 as D (5 bases). Germline lookup yields CDR1 SNHLY and CDR2 FYNNEI. Between the trimmed V and J ends, which lost 4 bases and 3 bases, there was a span of 16 bases. The CDR3 totals 15 residues. CDR3: CASSVRGNVLYEQYF. In nucleotides, the CDR3 is TGTGCCAGCAGTGTAAGGGGCAACGTGCTCTACGAGCAGTACTTC. Using reference TRBV2 and TRBJ2-7 for the parts outside the CDR3, the full variable domain is EPEVTQTPSHQVTQMGQEVILRCVPISNHLYFYWYRQILGQKVEFLVSFYNNEISEKSEIFDDQFSVERPDGSNFTLKIRSTKLEDSAMYFCASSVRGNVLYEQYFGPGTRLTVT.